This entry describes one TCR beta chain. Its antigen has not been determined. No much larger clonotype is one base removed from it; base qualities were not supplied. The data stem from a study of T cell repertoires in cytomegalovirus infection (dated by TCRdb to about 2019). Regarding the research as a whole: Recently identified HLA-C-restricted CMV epitopes, whose presentation resists viral immunomodulation, were targeted by peptide stimulations together with well-studied HLA-B-restricted epitopes. Donor HLA type was relevant to the analysis, because carriage of CMV infection together with the matching HLA type was indicated by public TCR beta signatures.

CDR1 and CDR2 are drawn from the germline V gene: MDHEN, SYDVKM. The CDR3 spans 15 residues, from the cysteine through the phenylalanine. The read is trimmed to its CDR3 DNA, 45 bases read in frame from base 1. Clipping removes 4 bases from V and 7 bases from J, with 10 as the unmatched junction base count. General findings and caveats noted by the study authors: The ex vivo response was dominated by HLA-C-restricted CMV-specific TCR beta clonotypes, and the single most frequent clonotype in two of eight donors was supplied by these HLA-C-restricted clonotypes. Cumulative frequency of public TCR beta family members discriminated carriers of CMV infection plus the relevant HLA type in this cohort and an independent roughly 320-donor cohort.

Reading the label with the study, this specimen's treatment or condition is: in vitro stimulation with specific CMV peptide epitopes to enrich CMV-specific T cells. The sequencer listed for this sample is Illumina HiSeq 1500. TCRdb reanalyzed the raw reads on its own, using fastp at Q25 for trimming and MiXCR for clone calling, and kept in-frame beta chains. Each record represents a unique CDR3 protein, reported with the most common genes and DNA among its rows. For this sample there are hundreds of thousands of distinct CDR3 sequences; 30% to 40% appear just once. The top ten clones comprise about 18% of the sample.

This TCR derives from a human donor in good health (CMV status not recorded). Some clones in this sample may be carry-over from other donors' samples. This specimen consisted of cultured PBMCs, obtained from culture after CMV antigen stimulation. The rearrangement joined TRBV28 to TRBJ2-1; 7 bases in between match TRBD2. The CDR3: CASSSGGSKRNEQFF. The DNA sequence follows: TGTGCCAGCAGTTCTGGCGGGAGTAAAAGAAATGAGCAGTTCTTC.